The source of this TCR beta chain is a study of blood T cells in healthy people across ages. Regarding the study as a whole: Roughly linear declines in TCR beta diversity per million T cells occurred with age. Naive CD4+ cells and diversity were both higher in long-lived donors than in aged donors.

In its sample, this clonotype was seen a few times. Its antigen is unidentified. The CDR3 consists of 15 residues. Germline V CDR1 and CDR2: LGHNA, YSLEER. V was shortened by 0 bases and J by 0 bases, with 6 bases between the two germline ends. Combining a sample-barcoded 5' primer with a J-beta primer mix, a second PCR ran for roughly 6 to 12 cycles. TCRdb reprocessed the 5' RACE reads with MiXCR, giving one entry per CDR3 protein. The sample shows more than 650,000 distinct CDR3 sequences, about a fifth of them seen only once. The clonotype originates from a man aged 65-85 years in good health. The rearrangement links TRBV4-3 to TRBJ2-4; D remains unclear. The specimen sequenced was blood. The CDR3 spells CASSQDILAKNIQYF. CDR3 coding DNA: TGCGCCAGCAGCCAAGACATTTTAGCCAAAAACATTCAGTACTTC.